The 26 T cell receptor beta chains given below trace back to one sample, sequenced in a study of blood T cell repertoires in COVID-19. Sequencing used immunoSEQ multiplex PCR; TCRdb keeps in-frame clones, though not all of them. The sample records about 380,000 clones, approximately 87% being singletons. The sequencing input was PBMCs or T cells enriched from blood (not recorded which). These receptors came from a man younger than 40 who had recovered from COVID-19.

V usage is TRBV6-1 and J usage is TRBJ2-2, with D perhaps TRBD1 (5 bases). Germline loops: CDR1 MNHNS, CDR2 SASEGT. CDR3 length equals 15 residues. V was trimmed by 0 bases and J by 7 bases, leaving 12 bases between them. CDR3 sequence reads: CASSEAGFRVGELFF. The CDR3 coding sequence is TGTGCCAGCAGTGAAGCGGGGTTCAGGGTCGGGGAGCTGTTTTTT.

The rearrangement joins TRBV4-1 to TRBJ2-7, with D perhaps matching TRBD2 (6 bases). In germline, CDR1 is MGHRA, CDR2 YSYEKL. V was trimmed by 5 bases and J by 3 bases, leaving 11 bases between them. The CDR3 is made up of 13 amino acids. The CDR3 loop is CASSDSGDYEQYF. CDR3 DNA sequence: TGCGCCAGCAGCGACTCGGGGGACTACGAGCAGTACTTC.

This chain joins TRBV9 and TRBJ2-5; TRBD1 is a possible D gene (5 bases). Looked up from germline, CDR1 is SGDLS and CDR2 is YYNGEE. The CDR3 totals 14 residues. V lost 0 bases to trimming and J lost 1 base, with 7 bases between them. The CDR3 DNA reads as TGTGCCAGCAGCGTAGGACAGATCCAAGAGACCCAGTACTTC. Its translation: CASSVGQIQETQYF.

This chain connects TRBV27 to TRBJ1-5, with a tentative D call TRBD1 (6 bases). The V and J ends lost 5 bases and 0 bases respectively, with 11 bases between them. The CDR3 is made up of 15 amino acids. Germline V lookup: CDR1 MNHEY, CDR2 SMNVEV (reference sequence). The CDR3 spells CASSEQGFSNQPQHF. The CDR3 bases are TGTGCCAGCAGTGAACAGGGTTTTAGCAATCAGCCCCAGCATTTT.

CDR3 residues: CASSAPESYGYTF. DNA for the CDR3: TGTGCCAGCAGCGCCCCCGAGTCGTACGGCTACACCTTC. The V gene is TRBV9, the J gene TRBJ1-2; D call uncertain. V lost 3 bases, J lost 8 bases, and 14 bases lay in between. From germline, CDR1 is SGDLS and CDR2 YYNGEE. This CDR3 has 13 residues. Looking up the rest from reference TRBV9 and TRBJ1-2 gives the full variable domain: DSGVTQTPKHLITATGQRVTLRCSPRSGDLSVYWYQQSLDQGLQFLIQYYNGEERAKGNILERFSAQQFPDLHSELNLSSLELGDSALYFCASSAPESYGYTFGSGTRLTVV.

CDR3 amino acids: CASSIRDRADQPQHF. DNA for the CDR3: TGTGCCAGTAGTATCCGGGACAGGGCTGATCAGCCCCAGCATTTT. The chain couples TRBV19 to TRBJ1-5, with 9 bases matching TRBD1. Germline V CDR1 and CDR2: LNHDA, SQIVND (reference sequence). The CDR3 loop spans 15 amino acids. Trimming at V came to 3 bases and at J to 5 bases, leaving 5 bases not matched to a gene. The full variable domain, its missing parts supplied by reference TRBV19 and TRBJ1-5, is DGGITQSPKYLFRKEGQNVTLSCEQNLNHDAMYWYRQDPGQGLRLIYYSQIVNDFQKGDIAEGYSVSREKKESFPLTVTSAQKNPTAFYLCASSIRDRADQPQHFGDGTRLSIL.

The chain combines TRBV6-2 or TRBV6-3 with TRBJ1-1; tentatively, D is TRBD1 (5 bases). V was clipped by 6 bases and J by 3 bases, with 20 bases between them. The CDR3 is made up of 16 amino acids. Germline V gene data show CDR1 as MNHEY and CDR2 as SVGEGT. CDR3 DNA sequence: TGTGCCAGCAGGTACGGAACAGCCTGGGGGGACACTGAAGCTTTCTTT. Translating it yields CASRYGTAWGDTEAFF.

The CDR3 DNA reads TGTGCCAGCAGTCAGATAGGGAGAAACACTGAAGCTTTCTTT. It translates to CASSQIGRNTEAFF. The chain carries TRBV6-5 and TRBJ1-1; D gene uncertain. The germline CDR1 and CDR2 sequences are MNHEY and SVGAGI. This CDR3 has 14 amino acids. V dropped 5 bases and J dropped 2 bases, with 12 bases sitting between them.

The chain combines TRBV27 with TRBJ1-1; TRBD1 agrees at 11 bases. Losses at the gene ends were 5 bases for V and 5 bases for J; bases not matched to a gene: 4. CDR1 is MNHEY and CDR2 is SMNVEV in the germline V gene (reference sequence). There are 14 residues in the CDR3. CDR3 sequence (DNA): TGTGCCAGCAGTCCAGGGACAGGGGGAACTGAAGCTTTCTTT. The encoded protein is CASSPGTGGTEAFF.

The chain is built from TRBV7-9 and TRBJ2-2; D not certain. Germline V gene lookup returns CDR1 SEHNR and CDR2 FQNEAQ (reference sequence). Trimming took 3 bases from V and 5 from J, leaving 13 bases between them. CDR3 length equals 15 residues. CDR3 protein: CASSFGSPSTGELFF. CDR3 nucleotide sequence: TGTGCCAGCAGCTTTGGTTCCCCCAGTACCGGGGAGCTGTTTTTT. Based on the CDR3 plus reference TRBV7-9 and TRBJ2-2, the full variable domain is DTGVSQNPRHKITKRGQNVTFRCDPISEHNRLYWYRQTLGQGPEFLTYFQNEAQLEKSRLLSDRFSAERPKGSFSTLEIQRTEQGDSAMYLCASSFGSPSTGELFFGEGSRLTVL.

The chain couples TRBV7-9 to TRBJ2-2; 8 bases align to TRBD1. Per germline, CDR1 SEHNR and CDR2 FQNEAQ (reference sequence). V gave up 6 bases and J gave up 1 base; unmatched junction bases: 10. The CDR3 consists of 17 residues. CDR3 nucleotide sequence: TGTGCCAGCAGAGCCACCCCCAGGGGGCTGAACACCGGGGAGCTGTTTTTT. Protein product: CASRATPRGLNTGELFF.

Details on this clone: A junction end diverges from the germline sequence, so it may reflect a read error. The gene calls are TRBV13 and TRBJ1-2; D might be TRBD1 (6 bases). Germline values: CDR1 PRHDT, CDR2 FYEKMQ (reference sequence). CDR3 length: 14 residues. CDR3 in amino acids: CAGSQGRGASGYTF. DNA of the CDR3: TGTGCCGGCAGCCAAGGCCGGGGGGCCTCAGGCTACACCTTC.

This clone occurred once. The chain links TRBV6-5 to TRBJ2-1; D not certain. V was cut by 2 bases and J by 2 bases, with 10 bases left in between. The CDR3 runs to 15 residues. Germline lookup yields CDR1 MNHEY and CDR2 SVGAGI. CDR3 sequence reads: CASSYGLAAYNEQFF. The DNA of the CDR3 is TGTGCCAGCAGTTACGGCCTTGCGGCCTACAATGAGCAGTTCTTC.

This chain joins TRBV10-1 and TRBJ1-3, with TRBD1 identical over 7 bases. The CDR3 consists of 14 residues. V shed 6 bases, J shed 2 bases, and the junction held 4 bases outside the gene matches. CDR1 and CDR2 (germline): WNHNN, SYGVQD (reference sequence). This CDR3 reads CASSATGAGNTIYF. For the CDR3, the DNA is TGCGCCAGCAGCGCAACAGGGGCTGGAAACACCATATATTTT.

The chain links TRBV28 to TRBJ2-7, with a tentative D call TRBD1 (6 bases). Germline CDR1 MDHEN, CDR2 SYDVKM. The CDR3 contains 15 residues. Trimming took off 5 bases at V and 2 bases at J, with 16 bases between the two ends. CDR3 nucleotides: TGTGCCAGCAGTCAGGTAGAAGGGGGAGCCTACGAGCAGTACTTC. Translation gives CASSQVEGGAYEQYF.

The gene calls are TRBV4-1 and TRBJ2-7; 7 bases map to TRBD1. The CDR3 extends over 14 amino acids. After removal of 1 base from V and 3 bases from J, the junction contained 3 bases not matched to a gene. Germline V gives CDR1 MGHRA, CDR2 YSYEKL. CDR3: CASSQVTGYYEQYF. CDR3 sequence (DNA): TGCGCCAGCAGCCAAGTGACAGGGTACTACGAGCAGTACTTC.

The CDR3 nucleotides are TGTGCCAGCAGTTTAATTGGAGTTACAGATACGCAGTATTTT. It codes for CASSLIGVTDTQYF. V is TRBV27 and J is TRBJ2-3, with D uncertain. Germline V gives CDR1 MNHEY, CDR2 SMNVEV (reference sequence). With 2 bases removed from V and 3 bases from J, the gap between germline ends came to 9 bases. This CDR3 contains 14 residues.

The rearrangement joins TRBV9 to TRBJ2-5; 7 bases agree with TRBD1. The CDR3 runs 13 residues. CDR1 is SGDLS, CDR2 YYNGEE, per germline. J was trimmed by 4 bases and V by 2 bases; bases with no gene match: 2. CDR3 amino acids: CASSVDRVETQYF. CDR3 nucleotide sequence: TGTGCCAGCAGCGTTGACAGGGTAGAGACCCAGTACTTC.

V is TRBV7-6 and J is TRBJ1-4, with D unresolved. Per germline, CDR1 SGHVS and CDR2 FNYEAQ. The CDR3 extends over 18 amino acids. V lost 3 bases and J 0 bases, leaving 17 bases between the germline ends. The CDR3 spells CASSFFAGPLATNEKLFF. DNA of the CDR3: TGTGCCAGCAGCTTTTTCGCAGGCCCCTTAGCAACTAATGAAAAACTGTTTTTT.

Only a few counts were recorded for this clone. V and J are TRBV2 and TRBJ2-3; a weak D match, TRBD2 (7 bases). The CDR3 extends over 17 amino acids. With 6 bases removed from V and 0 bases from J, the gap between germline ends came to 19 bases. Germline loops: CDR1 SNHLY, CDR2 FYNNEI. The CDR3 sequence: CASRRALAGASTDTQYF. In nucleotides, the CDR3 is TGTGCCAGCAGGAGGGCCTTGGCGGGGGCCAGCACAGATACGCAGTATTTT.

This chain uses TRBV5-4 with TRBJ2-7; possible D gene TRBD2, 7 bases. V was trimmed by 2 bases and J by 2 bases, leaving 14 bases between them. The CDR3 sequence is 15 residues long. Germline assignment: CDR1 SGHNT and CDR2 YYREEE (reference sequence). CDR3 in amino acids: CASSFDGGGTYEQYF. As DNA, the CDR3 is TGTGCCAGCAGCTTTGATGGGGGGGGCACCTACGAGCAGTACTTC.

The chain joins TRBV14 to TRBJ1-6; D perhaps matches TRBD1 (5 bases). V lost 5 bases to trimming and J lost 12 bases, with 8 bases between them. Germline values: CDR1 SGHDN, CDR2 FVKESK. This CDR3 is 11 amino acids long. The CDR3 DNA sequence: TGTGCCAGCAGCTTCCAGGGACCCCTCCACTTT. Translation gives CASSFQGPLHF. The full variable domain, rest sourced from reference TRBV14 and TRBJ1-6, is EAGVTQFPSHSVIEKGQTVTLRCDPISGHDNLYWYRRVMGKEIKFLLHFVKESKQDESGMPNNRFLAERTGGTYSTLKVQPAELEDSGVYFCASSFQGPLHFGNGTRLTVT.

The V gene is TRBV5-1, the J gene TRBJ2-7; TRBD1 aligns across 9 bases. The CDR3 has 14 residues. The V gene end was trimmed by 3 bases and the J gene end by 7 bases; junction bases not matched to a gene: 8. CDR1 is SGHRS, CDR2 YFSETQ, per germline. The CDR3: CASSYTGTGNEQYF. CDR3 sequence (DNA): TGCGCCAGCAGCTACACCGGGACAGGGAATGAGCAGTACTTC. Complete variable domain (other parts from reference TRBV5-1 and TRBJ2-7): KAGVTQTPRYLIKTRGQQVTLSCSPISGHRSVSWYQQTPGQGLQFLFEYFSETQRNKGNFPGRFSGRQFSNSRSEMNVSTLELGDSALYLCASSYTGTGNEQYFGPGTRLTVT.

The rearrangement joins TRBV2 to TRBJ1-1; D perhaps matches TRBD1 (6 bases). Germline CDR1 and CDR2: SNHLY and FYNNEI. The V end lost 7 bases, the J end lost 4 bases, and 16 bases lay between the germline ends. The CDR3 is 14 residues long. The CDR3: CASTVGGQSTEAFF. The DNA for the CDR3 is TGTGCCAGCACCGTTGGCGGACAGAGCACTGAAGCTTTCTTT.

This sequence joins TRBV3-1 (or the pseudogene TRBV3-2) and TRBJ2-7; 7 bases match TRBD1. The CDR3 consists of 13 residues. Per the germline V gene, CDR1 is LGHDT and CDR2 is YNNKEL (reference sequence). V lost 8 bases and J lost 1; bases outside the gene matches: 5. CDR3 protein: CASLGTASYEQYF. The CDR3 nucleotides are TGTGCCAGCCTTGGGACAGCGTCCTACGAGCAGTACTTC.

This clone was seen just once. The chain carries TRBV6-5 and TRBJ1-2; TRBD1 agrees at 9 bases. The junction had 7 bases not matched to a gene; V was cut back by 5 bases and J by 6 bases. Germline values: CDR1 MNHEY, CDR2 SVGAGI. The CDR3 totals 14 residues. The CDR3 sequence is CASSRSWTGDGYTF. In DNA form, the CDR3 reads TGTGCCAGCAGTCGGTCGTGGACAGGGGATGGCTACACCTTC.